The 29 T cell receptor beta chains presented below share a single source sample, sequenced in a study of blood T cell repertoires in COVID-19. TCRdb's table, derived via immunoSEQ multiplex PCR, lists solely in-frame clones and lacks some. The data hold fewer than 250,000 clones, with around nine tenths observed a single time. The sample taken for sequencing was peripheral blood. The receptors were sampled from a man aged 55 to 70 with COVID-19, enrolled during active disease.

The chain employs TRBV7-6 and TRBJ1-3, with 7 bases lining up with TRBD1. The germline CDR1 and CDR2 sequences are SGHVS and FNYEAQ. CDR3 length equals 15 residues. Germline trimming cut 5 bases from V and 0 bases from J; bases unmatched to any gene: 4. The CDR3 bases are TGTGCCAGCAGCGCACAGGGGTACTCTGGAAACACCATATATTTT. It specifies CASSAQGYSGNTIYF.

The chain recombines TRBV4-2 with TRBJ1-5, with D possibly matching TRBD1 (5 bases). V was pared by 2 bases and J by 0 bases, with 14 bases between. CDR1 is LGHNA and CDR2 is YNFKEQ in the germline V gene. The CDR3 length is 17 residues. DNA for the CDR3: TGTGCCAGCAGCCAAACCCGCGGACACGCTAGCAATCAGCCCCAGCATTTT. Amino acids: CASSQTRGHASNQPQHF.

The chain employs TRBV2 and TRBJ2-7, with TRBD2 identical over 12 bases. Germline V gene sequence: CDR1 SNHLY, CDR2 FYNNEI. J was trimmed by 4 bases and V by 7 bases; bases with no gene match: 5. The CDR3 is 14 residues long. This CDR3 reads CASMPTSGGYEQYF. The DNA of the CDR3 is TGTGCCAGCATGCCGACTAGCGGGGGTTACGAGCAGTACTTC.

The chain couples TRBV28 to TRBJ1-5; 10 positions agree with TRBD1. This CDR3 spans 14 amino acids. With V trimmed by 6 bases and J by 7 bases, 6 bases remained unmatched. Germline V lookup: CDR1 MDHEN, CDR2 SYDVKM. CDR3 DNA sequence: TGTGCCAGCAGCTCCGGGACAGGGGTGCAGCCCCAGCATTTT. The encoded protein is CASSSGTGVQPQHF.

The chain links TRBV7-8 to TRBJ1-2; 7 bases fit TRBD1. Germline CDR1 is SGHVS and CDR2 is FQNEAQ. V gave up 1 base and J gave up 5 bases; unmatched junction bases: 4. CDR3 length: 14 residues. CDR3 nucleotide sequence: TGTGCCAGCAGCTTAGTGGGACAGACATATGGCTACACCTTC. As protein: CASSLVGQTYGYTF.

The chain recombines TRBV5-1 with TRBJ2-1; tentative D call: TRBD2 (6 bases). Germline CDR1 reads SGHRS; CDR2 reads YFSETQ. V lost 0 bases and J 3 bases, leaving 10 bases between the germline ends. The CDR3 has 15 residues. CDR3 amino acids: CASSLGGTYYNEQFF. Written as DNA, the CDR3 is TGCGCCAGCAGCTTGGGGGGGACTTACTACAATGAGCAGTTCTTC. The entire variable domain, with the rest obtained from reference TRBV5-1 and TRBJ2-1, is as follows: KAGVTQTPRYLIKTRGQQVTLSCSPISGHRSVSWYQQTPGQGLQFLFEYFSETQRNKGNFPGRFSGRQFSNSRSEMNVSTLELGDSALYLCASSLGGTYYNEQFFGPGTRLTVL.

In this sample, this clone turned up once. The chain recombines TRBV12-5 with TRBJ2-1; a weak D match, TRBD1 (6 bases). This CDR3 is built from 17 residues. CDR1 LGHNT and CDR2 FRNRAP come from the germline V gene. V gave up 0 bases and J gave up 2 bases, with 14 bases separating them. As DNA, the CDR3 is TGTGCTAGTGGTTTGGTAGTCTTGGGGGCTCCCTACAATGAGCAGTTCTTC. Its translation is CASGLVVLGAPYNEQFF.

This sequence joins TRBV30 and TRBJ1-2, with 7 bases identical to TRBD1. V lost 8 bases, J lost 5 bases, and 11 bases stayed unmatched. Germline V gives CDR1 GTSNPN, CDR2 SVGIG (reference sequence). The CDR3 is 13 amino acids. The CDR3: CATAGGRLYGYTF. Written as DNA, the CDR3 is TGTGCCACGGCAGGGGGGCGTCTGTATGGCTACACCTTC.

The CDR3 coding sequence is TGTGCCAGCAGCAAAACAGGGGTCTCTAGCACTGAAGCTTTCTTT. This translates into CASSKTGVSSTEAFF. The V gene is TRBV6-6, the J gene TRBJ1-1; 7 positions match TRBD1. Germline V gene sequence: CDR1 MNHNY, CDR2 SVGAGI (reference sequence). The junction had 11 bases not matched to a gene; V was cut back by 6 bases and J by 4 bases. The CDR3 has 15 residues.

The chain links TRBV2 to TRBJ1-2, with D possibly being TRBD1 (6 bases). Trimming shortened V by 7 bases and J by 8 bases, and 23 bases separated the two germline ends. This CDR3 has 15 residues. Per germline, CDR1 SNHLY and CDR2 FYNNEI. DNA of the CDR3: TGTGCCAGCAAGGGTACAGGGAATACCGCTCAAGGCTACACCTTC. This translates into CASKGTGNTAQGYTF.

The chain is built from TRBV5-6 and TRBJ2-1, with D possibly matching TRBD1 (5 bases). Trimming removed 4 bases at V and 6 bases at J, with 20 bases between. The CDR3 runs 16 residues. Looked up from germline, CDR1 is SGHDT and CDR2 is YYEEEE. CDR3 DNA sequence: TGTGCCAGCAGCCCCCAAGAAGGGGCTTTTTTCAATGAGCAGTTCTTC. This translates into CASSPQEGAFFNEQFF.

The genes are TRBV9 and TRBJ2-3; 7 bases fit TRBD1. This CDR3 is 16 amino acids long. V dropped 0 bases and J dropped 2; count of bases not matched to a gene: 6. Germline CDR1 and CDR2: SGDLS and YYNGEE. CDR3 nucleotide sequence: TGTGCCAGCAGCGTAGAGACAGGGTTGAACACAGATACGCAGTATTTT. Translated: CASSVETGLNTDTQYF.

This rearrangement joins TRBV3-1 (or the pseudogene TRBV3-2) to TRBJ2-3, with D perhaps TRBD2 (6 bases). V lost 5 bases to trimming and J lost 1 base, with 13 bases between them. CDR3 size: 15 residues. CDR1 and CDR2 (germline): LGHDT, YNNKEL (reference sequence). The CDR3 DNA reads as TGTGCCAGCAGCAGTTCGGGAGATGGCACAGATACGCAGTATTTT. As protein: CASSSSGDGTDTQYF.

This chain joins TRBV30 and TRBJ2-7; perhaps TRBD2 as D (7 bases). Germline V gene data show CDR1 as GTSNPN and CDR2 as SVGIG (reference sequence). The CDR3 runs 13 residues. Trimming took 5 bases from V and 2 from J, leaving 13 bases between them. In DNA form, the CDR3 reads TGTGCCTGGGCAATCGGGGGGCCCTACGAGCAGTACTTC. Protein: CAWAIGGPYEQYF.

The CDR3 DNA sequence: TGTGCCAGCAGCCAAGGTACCAGCAGGGGTTTTGCCTACGAGCAGTACTTC. Protein sequence: CASSQGTSRGFAYEQYF. The rearrangement links TRBV3-1 (or the pseudogene TRBV3-2) to TRBJ2-7, with TRBD1 as a possible D gene (6 bases). The germline CDR1 and CDR2 sequences are LGHDT and YNNKEL (reference sequence). CDR3 length: 17 residues. V was cut by 1 base and J by 2 bases, with 18 bases left in between.

The count of this clone is one. The chain uses TRBV18 and TRBJ2-5; 9 bases agree with TRBD2. The length of the CDR3 is 17 residues. The germline V gene encodes CDR1 KGHSH and CDR2 LQKENI. V was clipped by 3 bases and J by 1 base; unmatched bases: 9. CDR3 bases: TGTGCCAGCTCACCTCCGAGAGGCGGGGGGGCCCAAGAGACCCAGTACTTC. Translated: CASSPPRGGGAQETQYF. Full variable domain (outside the CDR3, taken from reference TRBV18 and TRBJ2-5): NAGVMQNPRHLVRRRGQEARLRCSPMKGHSHVYWYRQLPEEGLKFMVYLQKENIIDESGMPKERFSAEFPKEGPSILRIQQVVRGDSAAYFCASSPPRGGGAQETQYFGPGTRLLVL.

V gene TRBV5-4 combines with J gene TRBJ1-1; D may be TRBD1 (6 bases). Trimming took 6 bases from V and 0 from J, leaving 12 bases between them. The germline V gene has CDR1 SGHNT and CDR2 YYREEE (reference sequence). The CDR3 has 14 residues. DNA of the CDR3: TGTGCCAGCACCAAGGACAGCCTGAACACTGAAGCTTTCTTT. Protein product: CASTKDSLNTEAFF.

The gene calls are TRBV28 and TRBJ2-1, with D hard to call. CDR1 MDHEN and CDR2 SYDVKM come from the germline V gene. This CDR3 spans 16 amino acids. V was cut by 3 bases and J by 0 bases, with 12 bases left in between. The CDR3 here is CASSLSVAASYNEQFF. In nucleotides, the CDR3 is TGTGCCAGCAGTTTGTCTGTAGCAGCCTCCTACAATGAGCAGTTCTTC.

The genes are TRBV7-8 and TRBJ1-5; a weak D match, TRBD1 (5 bases). The CDR3 is 14 amino acids. Germline V gene lookup returns CDR1 SGHVS and CDR2 FQNEAQ. With 5 bases removed from V and 5 bases from J, the gap between germline ends came to 13 bases. CDR3 residues: CASSQTFRDQPQHF. Here the CDR3 DNA reads TGTGCCAGCAGCCAGACGTTCAGGGATCAGCCCCAGCATTTT. The whole variable domain, remainder taken from reference TRBV7-8 and TRBJ1-5, is GAGVSQSPRYKVAKRGQDVALRCDPISGHVSLFWYQQALGQGPEFLTYFQNEAQLDKSGLPSDRFFAERPEGSVSTLKIQRTQQEDSAVYLCASSQTFRDQPQHFGDGTRLSIL.

This chain joins TRBV5-1 and TRBJ2-1, with 10 positions matching TRBD1. The J segment lost 9 bases and the V segment lost 6 bases, leaving 12 bases of the junction unmatched. Germline-derived CDR1 and CDR2 are SGHRS and YFSETQ. The CDR3 contains 15 residues. CDR3 sequence: CASKEGQGPSVEQFF. The CDR3 DNA reads TGCGCCAGCAAAGAGGGACAGGGGCCCTCAGTTGAGCAGTTCTTC.

The J gene is TRBJ2-3, the V gene TRBV5-6; 8 bases map to TRBD2. The ends lost 4 bases at V and 2 bases at J; junction bases unmatched: 6. CDR3 length: 15 residues. Germline loops: CDR1 SGHDT, CDR2 YYEEEE. This chain's CDR3 is CASSGRAGATDTQYF. CDR3 DNA sequence: TGTGCCAGCAGCGGGCGAGCGGGAGCCACAGATACGCAGTATTTT.

This chain joins TRBV6-2 or TRBV6-3 and TRBJ2-4, with 7 bases aligning to TRBD1. Trimming took 5 bases from V and 1 from J; bases not matched to a gene: 2. This CDR3 is built from 14 residues. CDR1 is MNHEY and CDR2 is SVGEGT in the germline V gene. The CDR3 reads CASSGTAAKNIQYF. CDR3 nucleotides: TGTGCCAGCAGTGGGACAGCGGCCAAAAACATTCAGTACTTC.

The rearrangement links TRBV2 to TRBJ2-4; D perhaps matches TRBD2 (6 bases). The CDR3 is made up of 12 amino acids. Germline values: CDR1 SNHLY, CDR2 FYNNEI. The germline V and J ends were trimmed by 2 bases and 12 bases, with 11 bases remaining between them. CDR3 protein: CASSERPGGQYF. In DNA form, the CDR3 reads TGTGCCAGCAGTGAACGGCCCGGGGGTCAGTACTTC. Supplemented by reference TRBV2 and TRBJ2-4, the full variable domain reads EPEVTQTPSHQVTQMGQEVILRCVPISNHLYFYWYRQILGQKVEFLVSFYNNEISEKSEIFDDQFSVERPDGSNFTLKIRSTKLEDSAMYFCASSERPGGQYFGAGTRLSVL.

In the case of this clone: Other DNA variants within this sample encode the same CDR3. The rearrangement joins TRBV5-1 to TRBJ1-4, with a tentative D call TRBD1 (5 bases). The V gene's germline CDR1 is SGHRS and CDR2 YFSETQ. Trimming took 4 bases from V and 8 from J, leaving 15 bases between them. CDR3 length: 14 amino acids. The CDR3 region is CASSLGQGGEKLFF. CDR3 nucleotides: TGCGCCAGCAGCCTGGGGCAGGGAGGAGAAAAACTGTTTTTT.

The chain carries TRBV7-3 and TRBJ2-1; 9 bases agree with TRBD2. This CDR3 is built from 15 residues. The J segment lost 4 bases and the V segment lost 3 bases, leaving 4 bases of the junction unmatched. Germline CDR1 and CDR2: SGHTA and FQGTGA. The CDR3 DNA reads as TGTGCCAGCAGCTTTGGGCTAGCGGGGTACAATGAGCAGTTCTTC. This encodes CASSFGLAGYNEQFF.

This sequence joins TRBV18 and TRBJ1-2, with 9 nucleotides matching TRBD1. The trim removed 3 bases at V and 2 bases at J, leaving 7 bases unmatched. The CDR3 totals 16 residues. From germline, CDR1 is KGHSH and CDR2 LQKENI. In DNA form, the CDR3 reads TGTGCCAGCTCACCCTTCGGAGGGACAGGGAACTATGGCTACACCTTC. Translating it yields CASSPFGGTGNYGYTF.

The chain has TRBV28 and TRBJ1-5; D perhaps matches TRBD1 (5 bases). CDR1 and CDR2 (germline): MDHEN, SYDVKM. This CDR3 contains 13 residues. The ends were cut back, 9 bases at V and 1 base at J, with 10 bases in the middle. In DNA form, the CDR3 reads TGTGCCAGTAGGCAGGGAAGCAATCAGCCCCAGCATTTT. The encoded protein is CASRQGSNQPQHF.

The chain uses TRBV19 and TRBJ1-3; the D gene is possibly TRBD1 (5 bases). Trimming removed 3 bases at V and 2 bases at J, with 8 bases between. The CDR3 has 14 amino acids. Germline loops: CDR1 LNHDA, CDR2 SQIVND (reference sequence). The CDR3 nucleotides are TGTGCCAGTAGTATGGCAGGGACTGGAAACACCATATATTTT. It encodes CASSMAGTGNTIYF.

The chain couples TRBV5-4 to TRBJ1-1, with 10 bases that match TRBD1. CDR3 length: 16 amino acids. The trim removed 2 bases at V and 4 bases at J, leaving 8 bases unmatched. Germline CDR1 SGHNT, CDR2 YYREEE (reference sequence). CDR3 DNA: TGTGCCAGCAGCTTAGGGACAGGGGTAGTGTTCACTGAAGCTTTCTTT. This translates into CASSLGTGVVFTEAFF. The full variable domain, completed using reference TRBV5-4 and TRBJ1-1, is ETGVTQSPTHLIKTRGQQVTLRCSSQSGHNTVSWYQQALGQGPQFIFQYYREEENGRGNFPPRFSGLQFPNYSSELNVNALELDDSALYLCASSLGTGVVFTEAFFGQGTRLTVV.